The rows below give T cell receptor beta chains drawn from one sample of a study of blood T cell repertoires in COVID-19. Generated by immunoSEQ multiplex PCR, the TCRdb table keeps only in-frame clones and is missing some. The sample lists 280,000 or so clones; 70% to 90% were seen once. Sequencing input: peripheral blood. The origin of the receptors is a man between 18 and 35 years old with active or convalescent COVID-19. CDR3s include the opening cysteine and the closing phenylalanine or tryptophan. Each record gives: D gene, V gene, J gene, clone size, CDR3 protein, CDR3 DNA. The D gene is left open where the match is weak. Only part of the rows carry a size: once, few, many, or a class if the clone is expanded.

TRBD2	TRBV19	TRBJ2-1	NA	CASSIGLAGGEQFF	TGTGCCAGTAGTATCGGGCTAGCGGGGGGTGAGCAGTTCTTC
NA	TRBV10-3	TRBJ2-3	NA	CASRVAVTDTQYF	TGTGCCTCGAGGGTAGCGGTCACAGATACGCAGTATTTT
TRBD1	TRBV6-1	TRBJ1-5	once	CASCEWDRGSNQPQHF	TGTGCCAGCTGTGAGTGGGACAGGGGTAGCAATCAGCCCCAGCATTTT
TRBD1	TRBV9	TRBJ2-2	NA	CASSMGQGPSRGTGELFF	TGTGCCAGCAGCATGGGACAGGGGCCTAGCAGAGGCACCGGGGAGCTGTTTTTT
TRBD1	TRBV4-3	TRBJ2-7	NA	CASSQGTGMGEQYF	TGCGCCAGCAGCCAAGGGACAGGGATGGGCGAGCAGTACTTC
NA	TRBV9	TRBJ1-3	NA	CASSARSSGNTIYF	TGTGCCAGCAGCGCCCGGAGCTCTGGAAACACCATATATTTT
NA	TRBV5-6	TRBJ2-7	NA	CASSTSPTYEQYF	TGTGCCAGCAGCACGTCCCCTACCTACGAGCAGTACTTC
TRBD1	TRBV19	TRBJ1-4	NA	CASSRYRGANEKLFF	TGTGCCAGTAGCCGGTACAGGGGAGCCAATGAAAAACTGTTTTTT
TRBD1	TRBV19	TRBJ1-2	NA	CASTRDRGRYGYTF	TGTGCCAGTACCCGGGACAGGGGCCGCTATGGCTACACCTTC
TRBD2	TRBV6-1	TRBJ2-7	NA	CASSEPLAGGHYEQYF	TGTGCCAGCAGTGAACCTCTAGCGGGGGGGCACTACGAGCAGTACTTC
TRBD1	TRBV4-1	TRBJ1-3	NA	CASSQQDRAGNTIYF	TGCGCCAGCAGCCAACAGGACAGGGCTGGAAACACCATATATTTT
TRBD1	TRBV6-2/TRBV6-3	TRBJ2-4	NA	CASSRQTGDVTKNIQYF	TGTGCCAGCAGTCGCCAAACAGGGGATGTTACCAAAAACATTCAGTACTTC
NA	TRBV9	TRBJ1-1	NA	CASSVAPNLGNTEAFF	TGTGCCAGCAGCGTAGCTCCTAACCTCGGGAACACTGAAGCTTTCTTT
NA	TRBV13	TRBJ2-7	NA	CASSNREGYEQYF	TGTGCCAGCAGCAACAGGGAGGGCTACGAGCAGTACTTC
NA	TRBV5-1	TRBJ2-5	once	CASSLDRLQETQYF	TGCGCCAGCAGCTTGGACAGGCTCCAAGAGACCCAGTACTTC
NA	TRBV7-9	TRBJ2-1	NA	CASSLVYEQFF	TGTGCCAGCAGCTTAGTCTATGAGCAGTTCTTC
NA	TRBV23-1	TRBJ1-1	NA	CASLKTGRFVAFF	TGCGCCAGCCTCAAAACAGGGCGGTTCGTCGCTTTCTTT
NA	TRBV4-1	TRBJ1-6	NA	CASSQHRRGVRSSYNSPLHF	TGCGCCAGCAGCCAACACAGACGGGGGGTCCGTAGCTCCTATAATTCACCCCTCCACTTT
TRBD1	TRBV5-6	TRBJ1-2	NA	CASSLATGYGYTF	TGTGCCAGCAGCTTGGCGACAGGGTATGGCTACACCTTC
NA	TRBV5-6	TRBJ1-1	NA	CASSSAGGQPKAFF	TGTGCCAGCAGCTCCGCTGGAGGACAGCCAAAAGCTTTCTTT
NA	TRBV5-4	TRBJ2-3	once	CASSLGLLRTNTQYF	TGTGCCAGCAGCTTGGGGCTTTTGAGAACTAATACGCAGTATTTT
TRBD1	TRBV19	TRBJ2-7	once	CASSTPTGGPGEQYF	TGTGCCAGTAGTACTCCAACAGGGGGCCCAGGCGAGCAGTACTTC
NA	TRBV6-5	TRBJ2-1	NA	CASSYSPSPRSNEQFF	TGTGCCAGCAGTTACTCCCCTAGCCCGAGGTCTAATGAGCAGTTCTTC
TRBD1	TRBV2	TRBJ1-2	NA	CASTGLYGYTF	TGTGCCTCGACAGGGCTCTATGGCTACACCTTC
TRBD2	TRBV6-4	TRBJ2-2	NA	CASSRLAGGTGELFF	TGTGCCAGCAGTCGACTAGCGGGGGGAACCGGGGAGCTGTTTTTT
TRBD1	TRBV6-6	TRBJ1-1	NA	CASSSGQGETEAFF	TGTGCCAGCAGCTCGGGACAGGGAGAAACTGAAGCTTTCTTT
NA	TRBV27	TRBJ1-5	NA	CASSPEMGRAIQPQHF	TGTGCCAGCAGCCCCGAAATGGGCAGGGCAATTCAGCCCCAGCATTTT
NA	TRBV5-1	TRBJ2-2	once	CASSLGHNTGELFF	TGCGCCAGCAGCTTGGGGCATAACACCGGGGAGCTGTTTTTT
TRBD1	TRBV9	TRBJ2-3	NA	CASSTRTGATTDTQYF	TGTGCCAGCAGCACACGGACAGGGGCGACCACAGATACGCAGTATTTT
TRBD1	TRBV7-9	TRBJ1-1	NA	CASKQGSGTEAFF	TGTGCCAGCAAACAGGGGAGTGGCACTGAAGCTTTCTTT
NA	TRBV6-2/TRBV6-3	TRBJ2-7	NA	CASTPNLEGNEQYF	TGTGCCAGCACCCCTAACTTAGAGGGCAACGAGCAGTACTTC
NA	TRBV9	TRBJ2-3	once	CASSPGEGGPTDTQYF	TGTGCCAGCAGCCCAGGTGAGGGGGGGCCCACAGATACGCAGTATTTT
NA	TRBV27	TRBJ1-6	NA	CASSGVSWTGVGWVRSPLHF	TGTGCCAGCAGTGGTGTGAGTTGGACGGGGGTTGGTTGGGTGCGCTCACCCCTCCACTTT
TRBD1	TRBV18	TRBJ1-6	NA	CASSLTGTGNSPLHF	TGTGCCAGCTCACTAACCGGGACAGGGAATTCACCCCTCCACTTT
TRBD1	TRBV12-5	TRBJ1-5	NA	CASGRQGQPQHF	TGTGCTAGTGGTAGACAGGGGCAGCCCCAGCATTTT
TRBD2	TRBV14	TRBJ2-2	NA	CASSRPRGLAGGNTGELFF	TGTGCCAGCAGCCGCCCTCGAGGACTAGCGGGGGGGAACACCGGGGAGCTGTTTTTT
NA	TRBV4-3	TRBJ2-1	NA	CASSQEGLYNEQFF	TGCGCCAGCAGCCAAGAGGGACTGTACAATGAGCAGTTCTTC
NA	TRBV9	TRBJ2-7	NA	CASSEGPGSAYSYEQYF	TGTGCCAGCAGCGAGGGGCCCGGAAGCGCCTACTCCTACGAGCAGTACTTC
NA	TRBV5-6	TRBJ2-7	NA	CASRNGGTAWEQYF	TGTGCCAGCAGAAATGGGGGGACCGCTTGGGAGCAGTACTTC
NA	TRBV28	TRBJ1-2	NA	CASSNREGLGYTF	TGTGCCAGCAGTAACAGGGAGGGCTTGGGCTACACCTTC
NA	TRBV7-9	TRBJ2-1	NA	CASSFSGNEQFF	TGTGCCAGCAGCTTCTCGGGGAATGAGCAGTTCTTC
NA	TRBV3-1/TRBV3-2	TRBJ1-3	NA	CASSQDGRRSSGNTIYF	TGTGCCAGCAGCCAAGATGGGAGACGGTCCTCTGGAAACACCATATATTTT
TRBD1	TRBV2	TRBJ1-1	NA	CASGQGLGTEAFF	TGTGCCAGTGGACAGGGGCTCGGGACTGAAGCTTTCTTT
TRBD2	TRBV4-2	TRBJ2-1	NA	CASSRTSGGDNEQFF	TGTGCCAGCAGCCGAACTAGCGGGGGGGACAATGAGCAGTTCTTC
NA	TRBV7-6	TRBJ1-1	NA	CASSLIEVMYSTNTEAFF	TGTGCCAGCAGCTTAATAGAAGTTATGTACAGCACGAACACTGAAGCTTTCTTT
NA	TRBV21-1	TRBJ1-1	NA	CASSMSKPRLIPEAFF	TGTGCCAGCAGTATGTCTAAACCCCGTCTAATTCCTGAAGCTTTCTTT
TRBD1	TRBV15	TRBJ2-5	NA	CATSRQQGVSGQYF	TGTGCCACCAGCAGACAACAGGGGGTGAGTGGCCAGTACTTC
TRBD2	TRBV9	TRBJ2-7	NA	CASSPPPGGAYEQYF	TGTGCCAGCAGCCCCCCCCCGGGGGGGGCTTACGAGCAGTACTTC
NA	TRBV7-2	TRBJ2-3	NA	CASTGLTDTQYF	TGTGCCAGCACCGGACTCACAGATACGCAGTATTTT
NA	TRBV7-7	TRBJ2-2	NA	CASSSGTGELFF	TGTGCCAGCAGCTCCGGGACCGGGGAGCTGTTTTTT
NA	TRBV5-1	TRBJ1-4	NA	CASSLDTANEKLFF	TGCGCCAGCAGCTTGGATACAGCTAACGAAAAACTGTTTTTT
NA	TRBV6-5	TRBJ2-7	NA	CASSYGDWVYEQYF	TGTGCCAGCAGTTACGGGGACTGGGTGTACGAGCAGTACTTC
NA	TRBV5-6	TRBJ2-7	NA	CASSFRGTYEQYF	TGTGCCAGCAGCTTTAGGGGAACCTACGAGCAGTACTTC
TRBD1	TRBV5-4	TRBJ1-1	NA	CASSFGTDFNTEAFF	TGTGCCAGCAGCTTCGGGACAGACTTTAACACTGAAGCTTTCTTT
TRBD1	TRBV12-3/TRBV12-4	TRBJ2-7	NA	CASSWDRTYEQYF	TGTGCCAGCAGTTGGGACAGAACCTACGAGCAGTACTTC
TRBD1	TRBV7-8	TRBJ1-5	NA	CASSTGQGAGQPQHF	TGTGCCAGCAGCACCGGACAGGGGGCCGGTCAGCCCCAGCATTTT
NA	TRBV14	TRBJ1-6	NA	CASSRTRVTPLHF	TGTGCCAGCAGCCGAACCCGGGTTACACCCCTCCACTTT
NA	TRBV29-1	TRBJ2-7	NA	CSVEDGPEQYF	TGCAGCGTTGAGGATGGGCCCGAGCAGTACTTC
NA	TRBV24-1	TRBJ2-3	NA	CATSASGRTDTQYF	TGTGCCACCAGTGCGTCAGGGAGGACAGATACGCAGTATTTT
TRBD1	TRBV6-5	TRBJ2-2	NA	CASSYRGTGVTGELFF	TGTGCCAGCAGTTACCGTGGGACAGGGGTCACCGGGGAGCTGTTTTTT